This T cell receptor beta chain was sequenced in a study of lymphopenia after photon versus proton radiotherapy. Whole-study findings and limits: Authors raise, but do not show, better survival with proton therapy. Proton therapy kept repertoires fairly stable, unlike photons, which gained effector/memory cells. Post-nadir diversity loss with photons came from oligoclonal expansion, particularly CD8+ Temra cells.

Details on this clone: The antigen remains undetermined.

Only in-frame clones appear in the TCRdb table, and some are missing; sequencing was by immunoSEQ multiplex PCR. Here the sample spans over 25,000 clones, around 90% being singletons. The CDR3 contains 19 residues. V lost 1 base, J lost 0 bases, and 13 bases stayed unmatched. CDR1 is SGHDT, CDR2 YYEEEE, per germline. Sequencing was performed on peripheral blood, taken from a patient treated with proton-based radiotherapy. The chain recombines TRBV5-6 with TRBJ2-3, with 8 bases identical to TRBD2. The sequence was obtained from a woman between 55 and 75 years old with cholangiocarcinoma. Some clones in this sample may be carry-over from other donors' samples. The CDR3 DNA reads TGTGCCAGCAGCTTGTTCATGGCGGCGGGGGGACCCAGCACAGATACGCAGTATTTT. It encodes CASSLFMAAGGPSTDTQYF. Drawing the rest from reference TRBV5-6 and TRBJ2-3, the complete variable domain is DAGVTQSPTHLIKTRGQQVTLRCSPKSGHDTVSWYQQALGQGPQFIFQYYEEEERQRGNFPDRFSGHQFPNYSSELNVNALLLGDSALYLCASSLFMAAGGPSTDTQYFGPGTRLTVL.